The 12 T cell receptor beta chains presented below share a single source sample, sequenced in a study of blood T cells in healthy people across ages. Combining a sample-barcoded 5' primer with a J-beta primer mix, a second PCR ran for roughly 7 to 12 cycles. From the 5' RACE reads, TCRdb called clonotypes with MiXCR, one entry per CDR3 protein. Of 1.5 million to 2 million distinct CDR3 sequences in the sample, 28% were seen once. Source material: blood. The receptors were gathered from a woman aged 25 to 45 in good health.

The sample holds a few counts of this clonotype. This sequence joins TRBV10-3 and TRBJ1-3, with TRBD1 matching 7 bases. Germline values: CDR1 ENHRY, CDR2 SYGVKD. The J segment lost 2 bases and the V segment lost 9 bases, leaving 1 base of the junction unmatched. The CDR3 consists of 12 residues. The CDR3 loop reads CAMTGTGNTIYF. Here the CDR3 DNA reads TGTGCCATGACAGGGACTGGAAACACCATATATTTT.

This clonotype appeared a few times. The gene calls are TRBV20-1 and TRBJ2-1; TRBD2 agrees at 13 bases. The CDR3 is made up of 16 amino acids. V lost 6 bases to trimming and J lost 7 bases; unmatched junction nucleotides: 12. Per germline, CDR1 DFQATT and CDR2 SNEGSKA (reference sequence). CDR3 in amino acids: CSAPPRTSGSRNEQFF. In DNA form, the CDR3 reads TGCAGTGCCCCACCGCGGACTAGCGGGAGTCGGAATGAGCAGTTCTTC.

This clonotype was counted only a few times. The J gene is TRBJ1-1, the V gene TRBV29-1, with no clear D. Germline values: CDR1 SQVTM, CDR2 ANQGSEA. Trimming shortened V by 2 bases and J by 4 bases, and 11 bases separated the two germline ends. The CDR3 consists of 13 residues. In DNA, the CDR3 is TGCAGCGTTGAAAGCGTCCTATCCACTGAAGCTTTCTTT. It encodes CSVESVLSTEAFF.

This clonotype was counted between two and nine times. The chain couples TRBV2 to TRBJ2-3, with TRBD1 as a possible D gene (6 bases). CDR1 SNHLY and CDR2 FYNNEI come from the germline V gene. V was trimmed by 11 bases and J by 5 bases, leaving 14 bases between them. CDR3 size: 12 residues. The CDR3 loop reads CASYRELDTQYF. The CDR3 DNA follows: TGTGCCTCATACAGGGAGTTAGATACGCAGTATTTT.

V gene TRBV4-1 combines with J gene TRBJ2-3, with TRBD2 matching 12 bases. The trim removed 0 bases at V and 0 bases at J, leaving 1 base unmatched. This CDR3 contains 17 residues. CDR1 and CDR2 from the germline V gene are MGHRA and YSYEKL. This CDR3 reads CASSQETSGRSTDTQYF. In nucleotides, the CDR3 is TGCGCCAGCAGCCAAGAGACTAGCGGGAGAAGCACAGATACGCAGTATTTT.

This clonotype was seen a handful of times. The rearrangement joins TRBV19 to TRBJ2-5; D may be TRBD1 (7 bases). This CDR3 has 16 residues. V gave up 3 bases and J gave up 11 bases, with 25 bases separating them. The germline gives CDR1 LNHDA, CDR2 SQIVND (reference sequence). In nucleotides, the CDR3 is TGTGCCAGTAGTATGGAGGGGGCCCGCAATCACAATGAGCAGTACTTC. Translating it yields CASSMEGARNHNEQYF.

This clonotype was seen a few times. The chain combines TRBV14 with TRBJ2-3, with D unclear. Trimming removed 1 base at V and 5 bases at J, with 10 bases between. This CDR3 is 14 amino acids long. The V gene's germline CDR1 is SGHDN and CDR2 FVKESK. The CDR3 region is CASSQVRLRDTQYF. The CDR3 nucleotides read TGTGCCAGCAGCCAAGTCAGACTTCGAGATACGCAGTATTTT.

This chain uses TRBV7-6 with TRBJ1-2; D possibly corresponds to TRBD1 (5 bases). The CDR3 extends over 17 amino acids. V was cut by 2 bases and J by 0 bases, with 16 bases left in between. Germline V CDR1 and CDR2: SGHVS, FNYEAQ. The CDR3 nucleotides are TGTGCCAGCAGCTTAACCGGACCGGGACGGGCTAACTATGGCTACACCTTC. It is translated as CASSLTGPGRANYGYTF.

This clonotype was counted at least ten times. The DNA for the CDR3 is TGTGCCAGCAGCCGAAAAGTGGTAGCGGGGGCGGGAGTAGCCAAAAACATTCAGTACTTC. It translates to CASSRKVVAGAGVAKNIQYF. V gene TRBV5-4 combines with J gene TRBJ2-4; 9 positions agree with TRBD2. The length of the CDR3 is 20 residues. The germline gives CDR1 SGHNT, CDR2 YYREEE (reference sequence). V lost 4 bases and J lost 0; bases outside the gene matches: 17.

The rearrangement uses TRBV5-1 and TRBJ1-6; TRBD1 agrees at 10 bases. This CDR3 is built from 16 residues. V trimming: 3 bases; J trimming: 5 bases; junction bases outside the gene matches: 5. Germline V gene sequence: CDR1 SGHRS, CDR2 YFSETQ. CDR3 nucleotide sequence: TGCGCCAGCAGCTCTGACAGGGGGCTGGATAATTCACCCCTCCACTTT. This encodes CASSSDRGLDNSPLHF.

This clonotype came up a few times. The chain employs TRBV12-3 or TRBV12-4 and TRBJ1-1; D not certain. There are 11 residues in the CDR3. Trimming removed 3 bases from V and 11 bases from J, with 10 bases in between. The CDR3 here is CASSLPPTAFF. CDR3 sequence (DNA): TGTGCCAGCAGTTTGCCCCCGACCGCTTTCTTT.

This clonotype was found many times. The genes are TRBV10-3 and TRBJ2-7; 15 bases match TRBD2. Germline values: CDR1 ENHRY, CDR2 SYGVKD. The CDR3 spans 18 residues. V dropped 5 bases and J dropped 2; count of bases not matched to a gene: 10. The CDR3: CAISRSGTSGGRTYEQYF. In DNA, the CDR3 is TGTGCCATCAGTCGATCCGGGACTAGCGGGGGGCGAACCTACGAGCAGTACTTC.